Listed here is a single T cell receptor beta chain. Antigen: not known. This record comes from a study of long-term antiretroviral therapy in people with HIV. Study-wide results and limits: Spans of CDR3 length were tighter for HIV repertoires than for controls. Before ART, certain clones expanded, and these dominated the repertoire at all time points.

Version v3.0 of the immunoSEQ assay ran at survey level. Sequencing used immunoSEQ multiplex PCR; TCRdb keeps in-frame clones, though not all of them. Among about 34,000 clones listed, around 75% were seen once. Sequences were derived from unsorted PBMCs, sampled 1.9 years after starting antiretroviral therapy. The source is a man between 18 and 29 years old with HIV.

The CDR3, as DNA: TGCGCCAGCAGTGGGGTGGGGGGTAGCACAGATACGCAGTATTTT. Amino acid sequence: CASSGVGGSTDTQYF. The gene calls are TRBV10-2 and TRBJ2-3; maybe TRBD2 (6 bases). This CDR3 comprises 15 residues. Trimming removed 4 bases at V and 0 bases at J, with 11 bases between. Per germline, CDR1 WSHSY and CDR2 SAAADI.